This TCR beta chain stems from a study of human T cells and chemical hapten exposure. The library put unique molecular identifiers onto individual cDNA molecules. TCRdb re-derived calls from the RACE reads in MiXCR, one entry per CDR3 protein. Among about 380,000 distinct CDR3 sequences listed, around 5.5% were seen once. V was pared by 3 bases and J by 4 bases, with 22 bases between. Germline V gene data show CDR1 as KGHSH and CDR2 as LQKENI. CDR3 length: 18 residues. This clonotype was counted many times. Indicated time point: pre-sensitization, week 0. Regarding treatment: therapeutic diphenylcyclopropenone sensitization with weekly scalp DPC.

This chain joins TRBV18 and TRBJ1-5; D remains unclear. Sequencing used whole blood, obtained in connection with sensitization to the hapten diphenylcyclopropenone (DPC). This sequence was found in a woman between 50 and 59 years old with alopecia areata. Some clones in this sample may be carry-over from other donors' samples. In DNA, the CDR3 is TGTGCCAGCTCACCGAGCAACTTAACCCTCCCCCCGAATCAGCCCCAGCATTTT. It specifies CASSPSNLTLPPNQPQHF.